This T cell receptor (beta chain) came from a study of PD-L1 blockade in urothelial cancer. Across the study: It was at 3 weeks (second dose) and 6 weeks after treatment start that blood was analyzed.

Time point denoted: peripheral blood 6 weeks after treatment start. Synthetic TCR analog templates were spiked into all PCRs individually. TCRdb's copy holds only in-frame clones and misses some; the assay was immunoSEQ multiplex PCR. The sample holds roughly 51,000 clones, about 85% seen once. The V and J ends lost 4 bases and 2 bases, in that order; junction bases with no gene match: 15. This CDR3 is built from 18 residues. Germline lookup yields CDR1 LNHDA and CDR2 SQIVND (reference sequence). The material sequenced was PBMCs, taken around atezolizumab (anti-PD-L1) treatment. This rearrangement joins TRBV19 to TRBJ2-5; 8 nucleotides line up with TRBD1. The sequence was collected from a man aged 45 to 65 with urothelial cancer. The CDR3 coding sequence is TGTGCCAGTAGTAGCCATGGAACAGGGGGATGGCAGCAAGAGACCCAGTACTTC. It is translated as CASSSHGTGGWQQETQYF.